The present entry profiles one TCR beta chain with its context. With V trimmed by 2 bases and J by 7 bases, 8 bases remained unmatched. Per germline, CDR1 LGHDT and CDR2 YNNKEL (reference sequence). The length of the CDR3 is 15 residues. The sample originates from a study of blood T cell repertoires in COVID-19. Study summary: The study drew acute and convalescent COVID-19 samples from the United States, Italy and Spain. T cells, B-cell-depleted T cells, or PBMCs provided the cDNA or gDNA that served as material.

In the original processing: The assay estimated nucleated cells by amplifying reference gene primers. TCRdb's table, derived via immunoSEQ multiplex PCR, lists solely in-frame clones and lacks some. Clonal size and the V and J genes are those of that table, whereas D and trimming came from the DNA. The sample has under 300,000 clones, about 85% seen once. The chain links TRBV3-1 (or the pseudogene TRBV3-2) to TRBJ2-7; TRBD1 matches 10 bases. Sequencing was done on a sample of peripheral blood. The TCR comes from a man aged 30 to 39 who had recovered from COVID-19. CDR3 nucleotide sequence: TGTGCCAGCAGCCAATATGGGACAGGGGTTAGTGAGCAGTACTTC. It encodes CASSQYGTGVSEQYF.